This TCR beta chain comes out of a study of OX40 agonist ivuxolimab in advanced cancers. V lost 2 bases and J lost 9, with 8 bases in between. This CDR3 is built from 11 residues. The V gene's germline CDR1 is MNHEY and CDR2 SVGAGI. The method was immunoSEQ multiplex PCR; TCRdb's version includes in-frame clones alone and lacks a portion of them. The repertoire consists of fewer than 120,000 clones, with roughly nine tenths occurring once and the leading ten covering less than 0.35%. The V and J genes are TRBV6-5 and TRBJ2-7; D is perhaps TRBD2 (6 bases). The specimen was CD4+ or CD8+ T cells sorted from blood, collected in a trial of the OX40 agonist ivuxolimab. The source of this sequence is an adult with an advanced solid tumor such as melanoma, head and neck, liver or kidney cancer. The CDR3 coding sequence is TGTGCCAGCAGTTACCAGGGAGGGCAGTACTTC. Its translation is CASSYQGGQYF.